This is a list of T cell receptor beta chains from one sample in a study of technical replicates of blood from four donors. TCRdb's copy holds only in-frame clones and misses some; the assay was immunoSEQ multiplex PCR. The sample has around 89,000 clones, 85% to 95% seen once. Input material: T cells isolated from PBMCs. Receptor source: a human donor in good health. Both conserved end residues are part of each CDR3. Fields, in order: clone size, V gene, D gene, CDR3 length, J gene, CDR3 DNA, CDR3 protein. D genes are given only for firm matches. A clone size is listed for some rows: how often the clone was seen (once, few, many), or a class if it is expanded.

size: NA
V: TRBV28
D: TRBD2
length: 19
J: TRBJ2-7
DNA: TGTGCCAGCAGTACTCCTACAGGGACTAGCGGGGGAGCGAAGGTCGAGCAGTACTTC
CDR3: CASSTPTGTSGGAKVEQYF

size: NA
V: TRBV18
D: NA
length: 16
J: TRBJ1-1
DNA: TGTGCCAGCTCACCCGGCGGCTCTAGGATCAACACTGAAGCTTTCTTT
CDR3: CASSPGGSRINTEAFF

size: NA
V: TRBV5-5
D: TRBD1
length: 15
J: TRBJ1-2
DNA: TGTGCCAGCAGCTCCGGGACAGGGAATGTTGACGGCTACACCTTC
CDR3: CASSSGTGNVDGYTF

size: NA
V: TRBV5-5
D: TRBD2
length: 20
J: TRBJ2-1
DNA: TGTGCCAGCAGCTTGCGGCCCGGGACTAGCGGGAGCCCGATATACAATGAGCAGTTCTTC
CDR3: CASSLRPGTSGSPIYNEQFF

size: once
V: TRBV29-1
D: NA
length: 12
J: TRBJ2-2
DNA: TGCAGCGCCATTCCTAGCACCGGGGAGCTGTTTTTT
CDR3: CSAIPSTGELFF

size: NA
V: TRBV5-5
D: TRBD1
length: 15
J: TRBJ2-7
DNA: TGTGCCAGCAGCTCGCGACAGGGGGAACCCTACGAGCAGTACTTC
CDR3: CASSSRQGEPYEQYF

size: NA
V: TRBV5-4
D: TRBD2
length: 15
J: TRBJ2-1
DNA: TGTGCCAGCAGCTTGTACGCGGGAGCCTACAATGAGCAGTTCTTC
CDR3: CASSLYAGAYNEQFF

size: NA
V: TRBV11-2
D: TRBD1
length: 15
J: TRBJ2-7
DNA: TGTGCCAGCAGCTACCTGGACAGGCCTACCTACGAGCAGTACTTC
CDR3: CASSYLDRPTYEQYF

size: NA
V: TRBV5-1
D: NA
length: 15
J: TRBJ2-3
DNA: TGCGCCAGCAGCCCGTGGAACGAGGGCACAGATACGCAGTATTTT
CDR3: CASSPWNEGTDTQYF

size: NA
V: TRBV5-1
D: NA
length: 13
J: TRBJ2-7
DNA: TGCGCCAGCAGCTTGGGAGGTAACTACGAGCAGTACTTC
CDR3: CASSLGGNYEQYF

size: NA
V: TRBV19
D: TRBD1
length: 16
J: TRBJ1-5
DNA: TGTGCCAGTAGCGGGACAGGACATTATAGCAATCAGCCCCAGCATTTT
CDR3: CASSGTGHYSNQPQHF

size: NA
V: TRBV11-2
D: NA
length: 17
J: TRBJ2-1
DNA: TGTGCCAGCAGCTTAACACCCGGCGGGTCTTCCTACAATGAGCAGTTCTTC
CDR3: CASSLTPGGSSYNEQFF

size: NA
V: TRBV11-2
D: TRBD2
length: 19
J: TRBJ2-1
DNA: TGTGCCAGCAGCTTAGGCGGACTAGCGGGAAAAAGCTCCTACAATGAGCAGTTCTTC
CDR3: CASSLGGLAGKSSYNEQFF

size: few
V: TRBV5-4
D: NA
length: 15
J: TRBJ2-2
DNA: TGTGCCAGCAGCTTGCTGGGACTTCCAACCGGGGAGCTGTTTTTT
CDR3: CASSLLGLPTGELFF

size: NA
V: TRBV7-9
D: NA
length: 14
J: TRBJ2-3
DNA: TGTGCCAGCAGCTCAAGCTTGTGGCCGCAGGGGCAGTATTTT
CDR3: CASSSSLWPQGQYF

size: NA
V: TRBV6-4
D: NA
length: 17
J: TRBJ2-2
DNA: TGTGCCAGCTGGCAGGCCGCAAGCGGTCTTAACACCGGGGAGCTGTTTTTT
CDR3: CASWQAASGLNTGELFF

size: NA
V: TRBV30
D: NA
length: 12
J: TRBJ2-5
DNA: TGTGCCTGGCTACAGGGTTGGCAGACCCAGTACTTC
CDR3: CAWLQGWQTQYF

size: few
V: TRBV30
D: NA
length: 15
J: TRBJ1-2
DNA: TGTGCCTGGAAGGGAAGGGGACAAAAAAACTATGGCTACACCTTC
CDR3: CAWKGRGQKNYGYTF

size: NA
V: TRBV11-3
D: TRBD2
length: 19
J: TRBJ2-1
DNA: TGTGCCAGCAGCTTACGGGCGGGGGTTACGCAGTCCTCCTACAATGAGCAGTTCTTC
CDR3: CASSLRAGVTQSSYNEQFF

size: NA
V: TRBV11-2
D: NA
length: 14
J: TRBJ2-1
DNA: TGTGCCAGCAGCTTATTGAAAGGGGTAAATGAGCAGTTCTTC
CDR3: CASSLLKGVNEQFF

size: NA
V: TRBV5-1
D: NA
length: 13
J: TRBJ1-5
DNA: TGCGCCAGCAGCCTACAGCCTGAGCAGCCCCAGCATTTT
CDR3: CASSLQPEQPQHF

size: NA
V: TRBV5-1
D: NA
length: 14
J: TRBJ2-3
DNA: TGCGCCAGCAGCCCAGGGACTAGCACAGATACGCAGTATTTT
CDR3: CASSPGTSTDTQYF

size: NA
V: TRBV7-9
D: TRBD2
length: 14
J: TRBJ2-5
DNA: TGTGCCAGCAGCTTAGCGGGGGGGCAAGAGACCCAGTACTTC
CDR3: CASSLAGGQETQYF

size: NA
V: TRBV11-1
D: TRBD1
length: 19
J: TRBJ2-5
DNA: TGTGCCAGCAGTTCCCCCCCCGGGACAGGGAATGGGGTTCAAGAGACCCAGTACTTC
CDR3: CASSSPPGTGNGVQETQYF

size: once
V: TRBV4-1
D: NA
length: 12
J: TRBJ2-1
DNA: TGCGCCAGCAGCCCCTCACATAATGAGCAGTTCTTC
CDR3: CASSPSHNEQFF

size: NA
V: TRBV19
D: TRBD2
length: 15
J: TRBJ2-1
DNA: TGTGCCAGTAGTATATTTAGCGGGTCCAACAATGAGCAGTTCTTC
CDR3: CASSIFSGSNNEQFF

size: NA
V: TRBV4-1
D: TRBD2
length: 16
J: TRBJ2-2
DNA: TGCGCCAGCAGCCCGACCAAGACTAGCATTGCCGGGGAGCTGTTTTTT
CDR3: CASSPTKTSIAGELFF

size: once
V: TRBV28
D: TRBD2
length: 15
J: TRBJ2-2
DNA: TGTGCCAGCAGCGCGGGGGGCCTAAACACCGGGGAGCTGTTTTTT
CDR3: CASSAGGLNTGELFF

size: NA
V: TRBV10-2
D: NA
length: 16
J: TRBJ2-1
DNA: TGCGCCAGCAGTGAGTCGACGCTTCTAGCTCTGAATGAGCAGTTCTTC
CDR3: CASSESTLLALNEQFF

size: NA
V: TRBV15
D: NA
length: 14
J: TRBJ1-4
DNA: TGTGCCACCGGCCGAGGAGGGTTTAATGAAAAACTGTTTTTT
CDR3: CATGRGGFNEKLFF

size: once
V: TRBV7-3
D: TRBD2
length: 16
J: TRBJ2-5
DNA: TGTGCCAGCAGCTCCGGACTAGCGGGGGCAAAAGAGACCCAGTACTTC
CDR3: CASSSGLAGAKETQYF

size: NA
V: TRBV27
D: NA
length: 11
J: TRBJ1-2
DNA: TGTGCCAGCAGTTTAGCACACAGGGTATCCTTC
CDR3: CASSLAHRVSF

size: NA
V: TRBV5-1
D: TRBD2
length: 15
J: TRBJ2-1
DNA: TGCGCCAGCAGCTTTACTAGCGGGTCTTACAATGAGCAGTTCTTC
CDR3: CASSFTSGSYNEQFF

size: NA
V: TRBV28
D: NA
length: 13
J: TRBJ2-1
DNA: TGTGCCAGCCCGAGTGGCGTATCGGGTGAGCAGTTCTTC
CDR3: CASPSGVSGEQFF

size: NA
V: TRBV30
D: TRBD1
length: 13
J: TRBJ2-7
DNA: TGTGCCTGGAGTAGGGACAGGGCCCACGAGCAGTACTTC
CDR3: CAWSRDRAHEQYF

size: NA
V: TRBV5-1
D: NA
length: 14
J: TRBJ1-5
DNA: TGCGCCAGCAGCTTGGAAGGGGGCAATCAGCCCCAGCATTTT
CDR3: CASSLEGGNQPQHF

size: NA
V: TRBV4-1
D: NA
length: 16
J: TRBJ2-2
DNA: TGCGCCAGCAGCCAAGTGGGGACTTTGAACACCGGGGAGCTGTTTTTT
CDR3: CASSQVGTLNTGELFF

size: NA
V: TRBV2
D: NA
length: 14
J: TRBJ1-2
DNA: TGTGCCAGCAGTGGTTTTACAGATGGCTATGGCTACACCTTC
CDR3: CASSGFTDGYGYTF

size: NA
V: TRBV5-1
D: NA
length: 15
J: TRBJ2-7
DNA: TGCGCCAGCAGCTTGGCTCAAGGGGCTCGCTACGAGCAGTACTTC
CDR3: CASSLAQGARYEQYF

size: NA
V: TRBV7-2
D: TRBD1
length: 16
J: TRBJ1-4
DNA: TGTGCCAGCAGCCCGGACGGGGGACAGGCTAATGAAAAACTGTTTTTT
CDR3: CASSPDGGQANEKLFF

size: NA
V: TRBV7-9
D: NA
length: 14
J: TRBJ2-3
DNA: TGTGCCAGCAGCGCCGACAGGCCCACAGATACGCAGTATTTT
CDR3: CASSADRPTDTQYF

size: NA
V: TRBV27
D: TRBD1
length: 14
J: TRBJ1-1
DNA: TGTGCCAGCAGTTTATCGGGACAGCGCTTGGGAGCTTTCTTT
CDR3: CASSLSGQRLGAFF

size: NA
V: TRBV28
D: NA
length: 14
J: TRBJ2-7
DNA: TGTGCCAGCCGACCTGACAGGAGCTCCTACGAGCAGTACTTC
CDR3: CASRPDRSSYEQYF

size: NA
V: TRBV6-1
D: TRBD1
length: 14
J: TRBJ1-5
DNA: TGTGCCAGCAGATTTTGGACAGGGGATCAGCCCCAGCATTTT
CDR3: CASRFWTGDQPQHF

size: NA
V: TRBV14
D: NA
length: 12
J: TRBJ1-4
DNA: TGTGCCAGCAGCCAATCTAGCGAAAAACTGTTTTTT
CDR3: CASSQSSEKLFF

size: NA
V: TRBV2
D: NA
length: 14
J: TRBJ1-1
DNA: TGTGCCAGCCTGGGAGAGATCTTGAACACTGAAGCTTTCTTT
CDR3: CASLGEILNTEAFF

size: NA
V: TRBV29-1
D: NA
length: 14
J: TRBJ2-7
DNA: TGCAGCGTTGAGTTTGCAGGGGACATGTACGAGCAGTACTTC
CDR3: CSVEFAGDMYEQYF

size: NA
V: TRBV5-5
D: NA
length: 13
J: TRBJ1-1
DNA: TGTGCCAGCAGCCTCACAGGGCAGGGTGAAGCTTTCTTT
CDR3: CASSLTGQGEAFF

size: NA
V: TRBV5-8
D: NA
length: 16
J: TRBJ2-5
DNA: TGTGCCAGCAGCCTACTCGCAGACTACTACCAAGAGACCCAGTACTTC
CDR3: CASSLLADYYQETQYF

size: NA
V: TRBV7-8
D: NA
length: 16
J: TRBJ1-6
DNA: TGTGCCAGCAGCTTAGGACAGGCCTCCTATAATTCACCCCTCCACTTT
CDR3: CASSLGQASYNSPLHF

size: NA
V: TRBV6-5
D: TRBD2
length: 15
J: TRBJ2-1
DNA: TGTGCCAGCAGTTCCTGGACTAGCGGACACAATGAGCAGTTCTTC
CDR3: CASSSWTSGHNEQFF